The sequence of this TCR beta chain was determined in a study of OX40 agonist ivuxolimab in advanced cancers. This table comes from immunoSEQ multiplex PCR, and its TCRdb copy is limited to in-frame clones, with some not included. The top ten hold more than 0.35% of the sample, which has fewer than 85,000 clones, just over 90% seen once. The input for sequencing was CD4+ or CD8+ T cells sorted from blood, taken in a trial of the OX40 agonist ivuxolimab. This TCR was sampled from an adult with an advanced solid tumor such as melanoma, head and neck, liver or kidney cancer.

This chain's CDR3 is CASRTSTGEQFF. CDR3 coding DNA: TGTGCCAGCAGAACGTCGACGGGTGAGCAGTTCTTC. The chain joins TRBV6-6 to TRBJ2-1; D is ambiguous. V lost 6 bases to trimming and J lost 9 bases, with 12 bases between them. Germline assignment: CDR1 MNHNY and CDR2 SVGAGI (reference sequence). The CDR3 is 12 residues long.